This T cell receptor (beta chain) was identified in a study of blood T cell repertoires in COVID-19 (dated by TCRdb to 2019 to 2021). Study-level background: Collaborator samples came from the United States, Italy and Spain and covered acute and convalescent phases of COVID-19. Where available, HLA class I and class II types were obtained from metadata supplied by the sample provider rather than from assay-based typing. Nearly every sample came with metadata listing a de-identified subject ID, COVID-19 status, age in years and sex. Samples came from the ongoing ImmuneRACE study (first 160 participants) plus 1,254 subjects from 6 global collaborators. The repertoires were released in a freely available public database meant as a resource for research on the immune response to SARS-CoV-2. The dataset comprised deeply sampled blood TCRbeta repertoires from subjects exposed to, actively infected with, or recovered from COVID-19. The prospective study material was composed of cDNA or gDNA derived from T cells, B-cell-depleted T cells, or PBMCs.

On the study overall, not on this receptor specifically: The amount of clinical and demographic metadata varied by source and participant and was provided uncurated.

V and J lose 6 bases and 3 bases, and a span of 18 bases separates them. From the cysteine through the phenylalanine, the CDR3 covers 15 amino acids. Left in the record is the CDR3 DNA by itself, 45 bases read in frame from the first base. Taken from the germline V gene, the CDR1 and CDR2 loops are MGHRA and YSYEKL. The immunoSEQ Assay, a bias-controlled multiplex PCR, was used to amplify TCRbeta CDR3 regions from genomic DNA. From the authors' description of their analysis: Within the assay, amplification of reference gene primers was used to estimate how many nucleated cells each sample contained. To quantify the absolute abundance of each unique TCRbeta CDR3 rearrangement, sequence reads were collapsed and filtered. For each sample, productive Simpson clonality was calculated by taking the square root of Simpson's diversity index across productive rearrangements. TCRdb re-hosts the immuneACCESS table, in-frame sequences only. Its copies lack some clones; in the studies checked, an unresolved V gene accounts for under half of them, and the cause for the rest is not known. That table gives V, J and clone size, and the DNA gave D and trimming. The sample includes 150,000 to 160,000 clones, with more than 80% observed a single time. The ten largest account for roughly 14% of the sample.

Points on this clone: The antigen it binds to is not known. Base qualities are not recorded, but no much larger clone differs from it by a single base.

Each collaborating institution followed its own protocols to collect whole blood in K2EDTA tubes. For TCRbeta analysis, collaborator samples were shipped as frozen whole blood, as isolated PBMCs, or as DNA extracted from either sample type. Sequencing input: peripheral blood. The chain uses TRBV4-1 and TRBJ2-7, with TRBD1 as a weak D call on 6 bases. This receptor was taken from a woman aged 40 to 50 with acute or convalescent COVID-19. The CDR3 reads CASRQLGGRNYEQYF. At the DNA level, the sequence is TGCGCCAGCAGACAGTTAGGGGGACGGAACTACGAGCAGTACTTC.